A selection of T cell receptor beta chains follows, all from one sample in a study of glioma-infiltrating T cells after dendritic cell vaccination. The method was immunoSEQ multiplex PCR; TCRdb's version includes in-frame clones alone and lacks a portion of them. The table includes more than 20,000 clones, 79% detected once. Here the sequenced sample was blood, taken before dendritic cell vaccination. These receptors came from a human donor with glioblastoma. The CDR3 runs from the conserved cysteine through the conserved F or W. D genes are given only for firm matches. A clone size is listed for some rows: how often the clone was seen (once, few, many), or a class if it is expanded.

TRBJ1-2 | TRBD1 | NA | TRBV25-1 | CASSVDRGLRGYTF | TGTGCCAGCAGTGTTGACAGGGGTCTTCGTGGCTACACCTTC
TRBJ1-1 | NA | NA | TRBV7-9 | CASSPPQGRKNTEAFF | TGTGCCAGCAGCCCTCCCCAGGGTAGAAAGAACACTGAAGCTTTCTTT
TRBJ1-1 | NA | few | TRBV18 | CASSPLPIGGSTEAFF | TGTGCCAGCTCACCATTACCCATCGGGGGTAGCACTGAAGCTTTCTTT
TRBJ2-1 | TRBD2 | NA | TRBV5-1 | CASGTSSYNEQFF | TGCGCCAGCGGGACTAGTTCCTACAATGAGCAGTTCTTC
TRBJ2-7 | TRBD2 | few | TRBV7-8 | CASSFFAGDTYEQYF | TGTGCCAGCAGCTTCTTCGCGGGAGATACCTACGAGCAGTACTTC
TRBJ2-1 | NA | NA | TRBV11-3 | CASSLTSNSEQFF | TGTGCCAGCAGCTTGACTAGTAATAGTGAGCAGTTCTTC
TRBJ2-1 | NA | NA | TRBV9 | CASSVDTGDPYNEQFF | TGTGCCAGCAGCGTAGATACGGGAGATCCCTACAATGAGCAGTTCTTC
TRBJ2-2 | NA | NA | TRBV21-1 | CASSKVRLVRDTGELFF | TGTGCCAGCAGCAAAGTCCGGCTCGTACGGGACACCGGGGAGCTGTTTTTT
TRBJ2-1 | NA | NA | TRBV6-5 | CASTAAGAWNEQFF | TGTGCCAGCACCGCGGCAGGGGCATGGAATGAGCAGTTCTTC
TRBJ1-3 | NA | NA | TRBV28 | CASSLDPTVSGNTIYF | TGTGCCAGCAGTTTGGACCCGACAGTCTCTGGAAACACCATATATTTT
TRBJ2-1 | TRBD2 | few | TRBV28 | CASSSYSGRMYNEQFF | TGTGCCAGCAGTTCGTACAGCGGGAGGATGTACAATGAGCAGTTCTTC
TRBJ1-1 | TRBD1 | NA | TRBV5-3 | CARSQGQGCTEAFF | TGTGCCAGAAGCCAAGGACAGGGATGTACTGAAGCTTTCTTT
TRBJ2-2 | TRBD2 | NA | TRBV4-2 | CASSQELKPPGGTGELFF | TGTGCCAGCAGCCAAGAATTGAAACCCCCGGGGGGCACCGGGGAGCTGTTTTTT
TRBJ1-1 | TRBD1 | NA | TRBV30 | CAWRGDRTRTEAFF | TGTGCCTGGAGGGGGGACAGGACAAGGACTGAAGCTTTCTTT
TRBJ2-2 | TRBD2 | NA | TRBV2 | CASSEGLAGVGTGELFF | TGTGCCAGCAGTGAAGGACTAGCGGGAGTGGGTACCGGGGAGCTGTTTTTT
TRBJ2-1 | NA | NA | TRBV7-3 | CASSLMGGGPYNEQFF | TGTGCCAGCAGCTTAATGGGGGGAGGACCGTACAATGAGCAGTTCTTC
TRBJ2-1 | TRBD2 | NA | TRBV15 | CATSDQASGRARWGGNEQFF | TGTGCCACCAGCGACCAGGCTAGCGGGAGGGCTCGATGGGGAGGCAATGAGCAGTTCTTC
TRBJ1-2 | TRBD1 | NA | TRBV9 | CASSIDRGLNGYTF | TGTGCCAGCAGCATCGACAGGGGACTCAATGGCTACACCTTC
TRBJ2-7 | NA | once | TRBV28 | CASGRNSYEQYF | TGTGCCAGCGGGAGGAACTCCTACGAGCAGTACTTC
TRBJ1-2 | NA | NA | TRBV11-2 | CASSSNQGFHGYTF | TGTGCCAGCAGCTCCAACCAGGGGTTTCATGGCTACACCTTC
TRBJ2-7 | TRBD1 | NA | TRBV10-3 | CATTSRDRVYEQYF | TGTGCCACCACGAGCCGGGACAGGGTGTACGAGCAGTACTTC
TRBJ1-1 | TRBD1 | once | TRBV7-9 | CASSLDRGRDTEAFF | TGTGCCAGCAGCTTAGACAGGGGACGAGACACTGAAGCTTTCTTT
TRBJ2-3 | NA | few | TRBV15 | CATSTVPDIRTDTQYF | TGTGCCACCAGCACAGTACCGGACATACGCACAGATACGCAGTATTTT
TRBJ2-7 | NA | NA | TRBV7-7 | CASSIGPDSTYEQYF | TGTGCTAGCAGCATCGGCCCGGACAGCACCTACGAGCAGTACTTC
TRBJ2-6 | NA | NA | TRBV25-1 | CASSDLQGAGANVLTF | TGTGCCAGCAGTGATTTACAGGGAGCCGGGGCCAACGTCCTGACTTTC
TRBJ2-1 | TRBD2 | NA | TRBV7-9 | CASSGTSGGNEQFF | TGTGCCAGCAGCGGGACTAGCGGGGGGAATGAGCAGTTCTTC
TRBJ2-3 | TRBD2 | medium-sized | TRBV5-1 | CASLNKLAKITDTQYF | TGCGCCAGCTTAAACAAACTAGCGAAAATCACAGATACGCAGTATTTT
TRBJ1-1 | TRBD1 | NA | TRBV9 | CASRDIRGASAEAFF | TGTGCCAGCAGGGACATCAGGGGGGCGTCGGCTGAAGCTTTCTTT
TRBJ2-7 | TRBD2 | once | TRBV7-2 | CASSLVGLAGYYEQYF | TGTGCCAGCAGCTTAGTGGGACTAGCGGGCTACTACGAGCAGTACTTC